This T cell receptor beta chain emerged from a study of CD8 T cells in ankylosing spondylitis. This clonotype was observed at least ten times. The antigen is not known. Using its own MiXCR run on the 5' RACE reads, TCRdb lists one record per CDR3 protein. The sample includes 100,000 to 150,000 distinct CDR3 sequences, approximately 14% of them seen just once. Overall study findings and caveats: A TCR beta motif of fewer than 10 highly homologous variants seemed to mark ankylosing spondylitis blood. Matched synovial fluid from ankylosing spondylitis patients was reported to be enriched for disease-linked clones.

V gave up 5 bases and J gave up 3 bases; unmatched junction bases: 7. The CDR3 totals 16 residues. The chain couples TRBV12-3 or TRBV12-4 to TRBJ2-1; 10 positions agree with TRBD1. The receptor was derived from a female donor with ankylosing spondylitis or in good health (not recorded which). The sample was blood, either unsorted or a sorted T cell fraction (not recorded which). The DNA for the CDR3 is TGTGCCAGCAGTCAAGGGGGACAGGGGATCTACAATGAGCAGTTCTTC. This codes for CASSQGGQGIYNEQFF.